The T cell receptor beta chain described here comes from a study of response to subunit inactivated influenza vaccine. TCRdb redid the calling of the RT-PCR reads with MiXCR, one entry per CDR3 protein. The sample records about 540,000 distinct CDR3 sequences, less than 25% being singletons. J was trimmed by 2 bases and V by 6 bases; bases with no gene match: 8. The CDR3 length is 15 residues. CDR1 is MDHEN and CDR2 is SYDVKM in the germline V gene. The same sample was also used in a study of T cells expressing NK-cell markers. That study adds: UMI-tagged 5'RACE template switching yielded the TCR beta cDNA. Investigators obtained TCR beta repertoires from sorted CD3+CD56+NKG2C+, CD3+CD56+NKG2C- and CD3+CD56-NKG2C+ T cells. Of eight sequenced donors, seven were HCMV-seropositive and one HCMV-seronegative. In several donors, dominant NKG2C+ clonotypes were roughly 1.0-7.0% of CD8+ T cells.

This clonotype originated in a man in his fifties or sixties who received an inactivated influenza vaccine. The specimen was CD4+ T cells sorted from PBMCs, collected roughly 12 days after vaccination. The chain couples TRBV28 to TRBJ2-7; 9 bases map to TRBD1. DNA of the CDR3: TGTGCCAGCAGACTGCAGGGACAGGGACCCTACGAGCAGTACTTC. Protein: CASRLQGQGPYEQYF.